This record concerns one T cell receptor (beta chain) sequence. What it binds is not known. In the same sample, other DNA sequences code for this CDR3. These data are taken from a study of OX40 agonist ivuxolimab in advanced cancers. Looking at the study overall: Ivuxolimab, which patients received intravenously every 2 weeks, was dosed at 0.01 to 10 mg/kg. Findings and limits, study-wide: At doses 0.1 to 3.0 mg/kg, CD4+ and CD8+ clones expanded.

Germline-derived CDR1 and CDR2 are MNHEY and SVGAGI. The CDR3 is 11 residues long. Trimming removed 4 bases from V and 5 bases from J, with 5 bases in between. Only in-frame clones appear in the TCRdb table, and some are missing; sequencing was by immunoSEQ multiplex PCR. The sample contains roughly 19,000 clones, about 80% of which appear only once. This chain links TRBV6-5 with TRBJ1-1, with D unclear. The origin of this receptor is an adult with an advanced solid tumor such as melanoma, head and neck, liver or kidney cancer. Specimen: CD4+ or CD8+ T cells sorted from blood, collected in a trial of the OX40 agonist ivuxolimab. CDR3 protein: CASSLGTEAFF. The CDR3 region has the DNA TGTGCCAGCAGTTTGGGGACTGAAGCTTTCTTT.